The entry below describes one TCR beta chain. The PCR ran on 60 Vbeta and 13 Jbeta primers. Assay: immunoSEQ multiplex PCR; the TCRdb copy retains only in-frame clones and omits some. The table counts around 120,000 clones; around 0.59% lies in the top ten. CDR1 and CDR2 from the germline V gene are SGHTA and FQGNSA. Trimming cost V 2 bases and J 2 bases, with 9 bases left between them. The CDR3 runs to 15 residues. These data are taken from a study of cytomegalovirus exposure and HLA in healthy donors. This clonotype was obtained from a man in his fifties or sixties in good health and CMV-seronegative. The gene calls are TRBV7-2 and TRBJ2-2; D may be TRBD1 (5 bases). Sequencing was performed on PBMCs. The CDR3 nucleotides are TGTGCCAGCAGCTTACGCAGGGCCAACACCGGGGAGCTGTTTTTT. As protein: CASSLRRANTGELFF.